The next 21 T cell receptor beta chains were all read from a single sample in a study of blood T cell repertoires in COVID-19. Using immunoSEQ multiplex PCR, the repertoire was profiled, and TCRdb retains in-frame clones only, with some absent. The sample holds about 230,000 clones; nearly 90% are singletons and the top ten take 11%. The material sequenced was PBMCs or T cells enriched from blood (not recorded which). The receptors shown here come from a man aged 25-40 years who had recovered from COVID-19.

The chain is built from TRBV7-2 and TRBJ1-2; 7 bases agree with TRBD1. Losses at the gene ends were 2 bases for V and 8 bases for J; bases not matched to a gene: 5. The CDR3 is made up of 13 amino acids. From germline, CDR1 is SGHTA and CDR2 FQGNSA. CDR3 bases: TGTGCCAGCAGCTTAAAGGGGGCGGGCGGCTACACCTTC. Amino acids: CASSLKGAGGYTF.

The sample holds one count of this clone. This chain joins TRBV10-3 and TRBJ2-2; D not resolved. Germline values: CDR1 ENHRY, CDR2 SYGVKD. Between the trimmed V and J ends, which lost 3 bases and 1 base, there was a span of 12 bases. CDR3 length: 16 residues. CDR3 sequence reads: CAISELAPENTGELFF. CDR3 nucleotide sequence: TGTGCCATCAGTGAATTGGCCCCTGAGAACACCGGGGAGCTGTTTTTT.

In this sample, this clone turned up a few times. The sample has other DNA sequences that encode this CDR3 too. V usage is TRBV7-9 and J usage is TRBJ1-2; D may be TRBD1 (6 bases). The CDR3 totals 13 residues. Per germline, CDR1 SEHNR and CDR2 FQNEAQ (reference sequence). Trimming cost V 3 bases and J 2 bases, with 7 bases left between them. As DNA, the CDR3 is TGTGCCAGCAGCTTGGGACAAAACTATGGCTACACCTTC. Its translation is CASSLGQNYGYTF.

V is TRBV7-3 and J is TRBJ2-1; 8 bases match TRBD2. The CDR3 loop spans 15 amino acids. Germline V gene data show CDR1 as SGHTA and CDR2 as FQGTGA. The J segment lost 4 bases and the V segment lost 5 bases, leaving 7 bases of the junction unmatched. Here the CDR3 DNA reads TGTGCCAGCAGCCCGGGGGGGCCGGAATACAATGAGCAGTTCTTC. It translates to CASSPGGPEYNEQFF.

CDR3 loop: CASSLDGTDTQYF. Written as DNA, the CDR3 is TGTGCCAGCAGTCTAGACGGCACAGATACGCAGTATTTT. The J gene is TRBJ2-3, the V gene TRBV28, with D unclear. Per germline, CDR1 MDHEN and CDR2 SYDVKM. CDR3 size: 13 residues. Trimming took 5 bases from V and 1 from J, leaving 7 bases between them. Drawing the rest from reference TRBV28 and TRBJ2-3, the complete variable domain is DVKVTQSSRYLVKRTGEKVFLECVQDMDHENMFWYRQDPGLGLRLIYFSYDVKMKEKGDIPEGYSVSREKKERFSLILESASTNQTSMYLCASSLDGTDTQYFGPGTRLTVL.

This sequence joins TRBV4-1 and TRBJ1-4, with a weak D call TRBD1 (5 bases). V lost 5 bases and J lost 4, with 14 bases in between. The CDR3 covers 15 residues. CDR1 MGHRA and CDR2 YSYEKL come from the germline V gene. The CDR3 DNA follows: TGCGCCAGCAGCGATAAAAAACAGGTTAATGAAAAACTGTTTTTT. Translating gives CASSDKKQVNEKLFF.

V gene TRBV29-1 combines with J gene TRBJ2-3; D is possibly TRBD1 (5 bases). This CDR3 contains 14 residues. V dropped 0 bases and J dropped 3 bases, with 10 bases sitting between them. Germline V gene sequence: CDR1 SQVTM, CDR2 ANQGSEA. In DNA form, the CDR3 reads TGCAGCGTTGAAGAAGGTCAGGGTACAGATACGCAGTATTTT. Its protein product is CSVEEGQGTDTQYF.

The chain recombines TRBV29-1 with TRBJ2-7; 12 bases match TRBD2. Germline CDR1 reads SQVTM; CDR2 reads ANQGSEA. The CDR3 totals 13 residues. The ends lost 6 bases at V and 1 base at J; junction bases unmatched: 1. For the CDR3, the DNA is TGCAGCGTGACTAGCGGGGGATCCTACGAGCAGTACTTC. Its translation is CSVTSGGSYEQYF.

The V and J genes are TRBV30 and TRBJ2-7; 8 bases agree with TRBD2. Germline-derived CDR1 and CDR2 are GTSNPN and SVGIG (reference sequence). Losses at the gene ends were 8 bases for V and 0 bases for J; bases not matched to a gene: 3. The CDR3 runs to 12 residues. In DNA, the CDR3 is TGTGCCGGAGCGGGAGACTCCTACGAGCAGTACTTC. It yields the protein CAGAGDSYEQYF.

This chain links TRBV7-9 with TRBJ1-2; 7 bases are a match to TRBD1. This CDR3 spans 16 amino acids. V lost 5 bases, J lost 0 bases, and 9 bases stayed unmatched. Per germline, CDR1 SEHNR and CDR2 FQNEAQ (reference sequence). CDR3 in DNA: TGTGCCAGCAGCCACTTTCCGGGACAGTCTAACTATGGCTACACCTTC. The encoded protein is CASSHFPGQSNYGYTF.

Remarks on this clone: Other nucleotide sequences in the sample specify the same CDR3. J is TRBJ1-2 and V is TRBV3-1 (or the pseudogene TRBV3-2), with D possibly matching TRBD1 (5 bases). The CDR3 has 12 residues. V was pared by 1 base and J by 7 bases, with 7 bases between. Per the germline V gene, CDR1 is LGHDT and CDR2 is YNNKEL (reference sequence). The CDR3 sequence: CASSQGQGGYTF. CDR3 bases: TGTGCCAGCAGCCAAGGGCAGGGTGGCTACACCTTC.

V and J are TRBV24-1 and TRBJ2-2, with D perhaps TRBD1 (9 bases). The germline V gene encodes CDR1 KGHDR and CDR2 SFDVKD. The V gene lost 9 bases and the J gene lost 4 bases, with 17 bases spanning the gap. The CDR3 runs 15 residues. The CDR3 DNA is TGTGCCACCCGTAGCGGGACAGGGTCCACCGGGGAGCTGTTTTTT. Residues: CATRSGTGSTGELFF.

This sequence joins TRBV6-5 and TRBJ2-2; possible D gene TRBD2, 6 bases. CDR1 is MNHEY and CDR2 is SVGAGI in the germline V gene. The CDR3 has 16 amino acids. V lost 0 bases, J lost 6 bases, and 14 bases lay in between. The DNA of the CDR3 is TGTGCCAGCAGTTACTCGAAGACTAGTATTGCCGGGGAGCTGTTTTTT. This translates into CASSYSKTSIAGELFF.

CDR3 DNA sequence: TGTGCCACCAGTGCGTCAGGGGGGAGAGAGACCCAGTACTTC. This codes for CATSASGGRETQYF. The chain joins TRBV24-1 to TRBJ2-5; D possibly corresponds to TRBD1 (7 bases). Germline V gene lookup returns CDR1 KGHDR and CDR2 SFDVKD. The CDR3 totals 14 residues. V was trimmed by 5 bases and J by 4 bases, leaving 13 bases between them.

This chain joins TRBV11-1 and TRBJ1-2; D not certain. Germline-derived CDR1 and CDR2 are SGHAT and FQDESV (reference sequence). Trimming removed 3 bases at V and 8 bases at J, with 22 bases between. The CDR3 extends over 16 amino acids. CDR3 region: CASSFTGPSGIWGYTF. CDR3 nucleotides: TGTGCCAGCAGCTTCACCGGGCCCTCCGGGATCTGGGGCTACACCTTC.

This rearrangement joins TRBV28 to TRBJ1-2; no clear D. The CDR3 runs to 12 residues. Germline loops: CDR1 MDHEN, CDR2 SYDVKM. V was cut by 6 bases and J by 3 bases, with 8 bases left in between. The CDR3, as DNA: TGTGCCAGCAGGCCGTTAGACTATGGCTACACCTTC. Its translation: CASRPLDYGYTF.

V gene TRBV7-9 combines with J gene TRBJ2-7; unclear D gene. V dropped 1 base and J dropped 5 bases, with 6 bases sitting between them. The CDR3 covers 12 residues. Germline CDR1 reads SEHNR; CDR2 reads FQNEAQ (reference sequence). CDR3 residues: CASSLVSDEQYF. Written as DNA, the CDR3 is TGTGCCAGCAGCTTAGTGTCTGACGAGCAGTACTTC.

The chain is built from TRBV27 and TRBJ1-2, with D hard to call. This CDR3 region has 16 residues. CDR1 and CDR2 from the germline V gene are MNHEY and SMNVEV (reference sequence). The V end lost 3 bases, the J end lost 3 bases, and 17 bases lay between the germline ends. The CDR3 nucleotides read TGTGCCAGCAGTTTCCCCCGCGGCAAAAGCCACTATGGCTACACCTTC. Protein product: CASSFPRGKSHYGYTF.

V usage is TRBV6-4 and J usage is TRBJ2-1; a possible D gene is TRBD1 (6 bases). Germline CDR1 reads MRHNA; CDR2 reads SNTAGT. The CDR3 runs 15 residues. Trimming left V 9 bases short and J 6 bases short, with 21 bases between. The CDR3 reads CASRSNREGRNEQFF. CDR3 nucleotide sequence: TGTGCCAGTCGATCTAACAGGGAAGGTCGCAATGAGCAGTTCTTC.

The chain uses TRBV5-1 and TRBJ2-2; TRBD1 aligns across 7 bases. CDR1 is SGHRS, CDR2 YFSETQ, per germline. With 3 bases clipped from V and 1 base from J, the junction kept 6 bases outside the gene matches. The CDR3 has 16 residues. The DNA for the CDR3 is TGCGCCAGCAGCTCGATGGGACAGATGAACACCGGGGAGCTGTTTTTT. It yields the protein CASSSMGQMNTGELFF.

The chain combines TRBV5-4 with TRBJ1-4; maybe TRBD1 (6 bases). Trimming took 2 bases from V and 2 from J, leaving 7 bases between them. The germline gives CDR1 SGHNT, CDR2 YYREEE (reference sequence). This CDR3 is 14 amino acids long. As DNA, the CDR3 is TGTGCCAGCAGCTTTCAGGGGACTAATGAAAAACTGTTTTTT. This gives the protein CASSFQGTNEKLFF.